The 17 T cell receptor beta chains below come from one sample, sequenced in a study of cytomegalovirus exposure and HLA in healthy donors. Primers included in the PCR were 60 Vbeta and 13 Jbeta primers. TCRdb's copy holds only in-frame clones and misses some; the assay was immunoSEQ multiplex PCR. This table holds about 160,000 clones, roughly 77% found once. Sequenced material: PBMCs. Receptor source: a man in his fifties or sixties in good health and CMV-seropositive.

CDR3 sequence reads: CASSKGVWANTEAFF. CDR3 DNA: TGTGCCAGCAGTAAGGGGGTTTGGGCTAACACTGAAGCTTTCTTT. The V and J genes are TRBV27 and TRBJ1-1; D is possibly TRBD1 (6 bases). The CDR3 covers 15 residues. Trimming removed 5 bases from V and 2 bases from J, with 15 bases in between. Germline CDR1 reads MNHEY; CDR2 reads SMNVEV (reference sequence).

The J gene is TRBJ1-2, the V gene TRBV5-1; the D is unclear. The CDR3 covers 13 residues. The germline CDR1 and CDR2 sequences are SGHRS and YFSETQ. V was cut by 6 bases and J by 0 bases, with 9 bases left in between. Written as DNA, the CDR3 is TGCGCCAGCACCCCGGACTCTAACTATGGCTACACCTTC. It is translated as CASTPDSNYGYTF.

The chain joins TRBV7-6 to TRBJ2-7; D perhaps matches TRBD1 (6 bases). The V and J ends lost 0 bases and 4 bases respectively, with 13 bases between them. The CDR3 covers 15 residues. Germline CDR1 and CDR2: SGHVS and FNYEAQ. In DNA, the CDR3 is TGTGCCAGCAGCTTAGCGCAGTCGACAGGATACGAGCAGTACTTC. Residues: CASSLAQSTGYEQYF.

V gene TRBV7-9 combines with J gene TRBJ1-4; 7 bases line up with TRBD1. Germline-derived CDR1 and CDR2 are SEHNR and FQNEAQ (reference sequence). This CDR3 contains 17 residues. Unmatched junction bases numbered 11, after V lost 2 bases and J lost 5 bases. CDR3 sequence reads: CASSLSAAQGQNEKLFF. The CDR3 nucleotides are TGTGCCAGCAGCTTAAGCGCCGCACAGGGACAGAATGAAAAACTGTTTTTT.

The gene calls are TRBV7-3 and TRBJ2-5, with 13 nucleotides matching TRBD2. Germline V lookup: CDR1 SGHTA, CDR2 FQGTGA. This CDR3 has 17 amino acids. The J segment lost 5 bases and the V segment lost 5 bases, leaving 11 bases of the junction unmatched. This chain's CDR3 is CASSPGLAGPRHETQYF. Here the CDR3 DNA reads TGTGCCAGCAGCCCGGGACTAGCGGGGCCAAGGCACGAGACCCAGTACTTC.

The chain has TRBV11-3 and TRBJ2-7; 7 nucleotides line up with TRBD1. CDR1 is SGHNT, CDR2 YENEEA, per germline. Losses at the gene ends were 5 bases for V and 2 bases for J; bases not matched to a gene: 6. The CDR3 has 14 amino acids. CDR3 sequence reads: CASSPGTAAYEQYF. The CDR3, as DNA: TGTGCCAGCAGCCCCGGGACAGCAGCCTACGAGCAGTACTTC.

The genes are TRBV30 and TRBJ1-2; possibly TRBD1 for D (5 bases). Germline V gene lookup returns CDR1 GTSNPN and CDR2 SVGIG (reference sequence). The CDR3 is 12 amino acids. V was shortened by 5 bases and J by 8 bases, with 15 bases between the two germline ends. Here the CDR3 reads CAWGDFREGYTF. The CDR3 nucleotides read TGTGCCTGGGGGGACTTCCGGGAAGGCTACACCTTC.

The chain has TRBV19 and TRBJ1-1; 7 positions match TRBD1. Germline CDR1 LNHDA, CDR2 SQIVND (reference sequence). The ends lost 10 bases at V and 4 bases at J; junction bases unmatched: 12. The CDR3 has 14 residues. The CDR3, as DNA: TGTGCCACCAGACAGGGCCCGGTCGTCACTGAAGCTTTCTTT. Amino acid sequence: CATRQGPVVTEAFF.

The chain employs TRBV28 and TRBJ1-2; 12 positions agree with TRBD1. This CDR3 is 16 amino acids long. Germline loops: CDR1 MDHEN, CDR2 SYDVKM. V shed 2 bases and J 6 bases; nucleotides not matched to a gene: 7. The CDR3 sequence is CASSLSAGQGAHGYTF. The CDR3 nucleotides read TGTGCCAGCAGTTTAAGTGCGGGACAGGGGGCGCATGGCTACACCTTC.

V is TRBV5-1 and J is TRBJ2-7, with D tentatively TRBD1 (6 bases). This CDR3 comprises 14 residues. The V gene lost 4 bases and the J gene lost 4 bases, with 15 bases spanning the gap. Per germline, CDR1 SGHRS and CDR2 YFSETQ. The CDR3 DNA follows: TGCGCCAGCAGCCGAACAGGGAGCGGTTACGAGCAGTACTTC. Its translation: CASSRTGSGYEQYF. Together with reference TRBV5-1 and TRBJ2-7, the CDR3 gives the full variable domain: KAGVTQTPRYLIKTRGQQVTLSCSPISGHRSVSWYQQTPGQGLQFLFEYFSETQRNKGNFPGRFSGRQFSNSRSEMNVSTLELGDSALYLCASSRTGSGYEQYFGPGTRLTVT.

CDR3 coding DNA: TGTGCCAGCAGTGAGGGTCCCGGGACAGGGATCGGGGAGCTGTTTTTT. This translates into CASSEGPGTGIGELFF. The gene calls are TRBV6-1 and TRBJ2-2; 9 bases line up with TRBD1. This CDR3 is 16 amino acids long. V was clipped by 3 bases and J by 7 bases; unmatched bases: 9. The germline V gene encodes CDR1 MNHNS and CDR2 SASEGT.

The V gene is TRBV19, the J gene TRBJ2-2, with 12 positions matching TRBD2. The V gene end was trimmed by 3 bases and the J gene end by 3 bases; junction bases not matched to a gene: 8. Per the germline V gene, CDR1 is LNHDA and CDR2 is SQIVND (reference sequence). This CDR3 region has 18 residues. The CDR3, as DNA: TGTGCCAGTAGTATTGGTCTAGCGGGGGGGCTTCACACCGGGGAGCTGTTTTTT. As protein: CASSIGLAGGLHTGELFF.

The chain couples TRBV5-1 to TRBJ2-5, with TRBD1 matching 7 bases. Germline-derived CDR1 and CDR2 are SGHRS and YFSETQ. This CDR3 region has 19 residues. After removal of 0 bases from V and 0 bases from J, the junction contained 14 bases not matched to a gene. The CDR3 loop is CASSLAPTQGGPYQETQYF. CDR3 nucleotides: TGCGCCAGCAGCTTGGCCCCCACCCAAGGGGGCCCATACCAAGAGACCCAGTACTTC.

V usage is TRBV15 and J usage is TRBJ2-7, with D possibly TRBD1 on 6 matching bases. V dropped 3 bases and J dropped 3 bases, with 12 bases sitting between them. The CDR3 spans 14 residues. Germline loops: CDR1 LNHNV, CDR2 YYDKDF (reference sequence). The CDR3 protein is CATSRDTGNYEQYF. The CDR3 coding sequence is TGTGCCACCAGCAGGGATACAGGGAACTACGAGCAGTACTTC.

This chain uses TRBV10-3 with TRBJ1-2; no firm D call. The CDR3 runs 13 residues. V was clipped by 3 bases and J by 6 bases, with 11 bases between them. The germline V gene encodes CDR1 ENHRY and CDR2 SYGVKD. CDR3 amino acids: CAISEYGADGYTF. CDR3 nucleotide sequence: TGTGCCATCAGTGAATACGGAGCGGATGGCTACACCTTC.

CDR3 region: CASGLESTNTGELFF. DNA for the CDR3: TGTGCTAGTGGTTTGGAGTCTACGAACACCGGGGAGCTGTTTTTT. This chain uses TRBV12-5 with TRBJ2-2; D is unclear. The germline V gene has CDR1 LGHNT and CDR2 FRNRAP. CDR3 length: 15 residues. Deletions cut 1 base from V and 0 bases from J, with 6 bases between.

The rearrangement uses TRBV29-1 and TRBJ2-5; perhaps TRBD2 as D (5 bases). Per germline, CDR1 SQVTM and CDR2 ANQGSEA. V lost 6 bases and J lost 5, with 13 bases in between. The CDR3 runs 12 residues. The CDR3 region has the DNA TGCAGCGTACAACTAGTACGGGAGACCCAGTACTTC. Encoded protein: CSVQLVRETQYF.